These 4 T cell receptor beta chains came from one sample sequenced in a study of CD8+CD57+ T cells in acquired aplastic anemia. Genomic DNA, the template, was used for profiling of the TCR beta VDJ and CDR3. TCRdb itself ran the reads through MiXCR, one entry per CDR3 protein. There are approximately 220,000 distinct CDR3 sequences in the sample; more than 45% occur only once, and under 9% lies in the top ten. Whoever was chosen for sequencing had shown CD8+CD57+ cell expansion by flow cytometry. Source material: sorted CD4+, CD8+, or CD8+CD57+ T cells (not recorded which) from PBMCs. These receptors all stem from a human donor with aplastic anemia.

This clonotype appeared many times. The V and J genes are TRBV9 and TRBJ1-4; D is unresolved. Trimming took 0 bases from V and 0 from J, leaving 6 bases between them. The CDR3 has 15 amino acids. Germline V gene sequence: CDR1 SGDLS, CDR2 YYNGEE. The DNA of the CDR3 is TGTGCCAGCAGCGTAGAGGGTGCAACTAATGAAAAACTGTTTTTT. Its translation is CASSVEGATNEKLFF.

This clonotype has only one observation. The V call is TRBV7-2, the J call TRBJ1-6; no clear D. Trimming took 1 base from V and 10 from J, leaving 11 bases between them. CDR1 is SGHTA and CDR2 is FQGNSA in the germline V gene. CDR3 length: 14 amino acids. CDR3 DNA sequence: TGTGCCAGCAGCTTAGAGCTGATTAGGTCACCCCTCCACTTT. Protein product: CASSLELIRSPLHF.

This clonotype was seen many times. Here the CDR3 DNA reads TGCGCCAGCAGTTTGGGACAGGAATACGAGCAGTACTTC. Translated: CASSLGQEYEQYF. The chain employs TRBV10-1 and TRBJ2-7; 8 nucleotides match TRBD1. The CDR3 is 13 amino acids. V was clipped by 5 bases and J by 4 bases; unmatched bases: 4. The germline gives CDR1 WNHNN, CDR2 SYGVQD (reference sequence).

This clonotype was detected once. This sequence joins TRBV7-9 and TRBJ2-5; 10 bases match TRBD2. CDR1 SEHNR and CDR2 FQNEAQ come from the germline V gene (reference sequence). The CDR3 is 20 residues long. V trimming: 4 bases; J trimming: 4 bases; junction bases outside the gene matches: 21. The CDR3 coding sequence is TGTGCCAGCAGCTCCTTACTAGCGGGGAGATCACATGGCTCGGGAGAGACCCAGTACTTC. Protein product: CASSSLLAGRSHGSGETQYF.